The next 23 T cell receptor beta chains were all read from a single sample in a study of T cells in Graves' hyperthyroidism and ophthalmopathy. Amplification of TCR beta CDR3 regions was performed using RNA transcripts as template. RT-PCR in the first round (using the HTBI primer set) targeted the TCR CDR3. TCRdb re-derived calls from the multiplex PCR reads in MiXCR, one entry per CDR3 protein. The data contain 500,000 or so distinct CDR3 sequences, about 16% of them singletons. Sequencing used blood. The receptor set was obtained from a woman younger than 45 with Graves' ophthalmopathy.

This clonotype was picked up a small number of times. J is TRBJ2-5 and V is TRBV24-1, with 8 bases matching TRBD1. Germline V lookup: CDR1 KGHDR, CDR2 SFDVKD. V gave up 4 bases and J gave up 4 bases; unmatched junction bases: 7. This CDR3 contains 15 residues. DNA of the CDR3: TGTGCCACCAGTGACCTCGGGACAGGTGGAGAGACCCAGTACTTC. Its protein is CATSDLGTGGETQYF.

J is TRBJ2-7 and V is TRBV25-1; 12 nucleotides agree with TRBD1. V trimming: 4 bases; J trimming: 5 bases; junction bases outside the gene matches: 9. Germline CDR1 and CDR2: MGHDK and SYGVNS. The CDR3 is 16 residues long. The CDR3 nucleotides are TGTGCCAGCAGTGCGCCGGGACAGGGGGCTCGGGACGAGCAGTACTTC. As protein: CASSAPGQGARDEQYF.

This clonotype showed up many times. V and J are TRBV6-2 or TRBV6-3 and TRBJ2-7, with 7 bases that match TRBD2. This CDR3 region has 16 residues. The V gene end was trimmed by 2 bases and the J gene end by 4 bases; junction bases not matched to a gene: 11. Germline CDR1 MNHEY, CDR2 SVGEGT. The CDR3, as DNA: TGTGCCAGCAGTTACGCCCTAGCGGAGGCCCATTACGAGCAGTACTTC. Translating it yields CASSYALAEAHYEQYF.

This clonotype was seen repeatedly, ten times or more. This sequence joins TRBV20-1 and TRBJ2-3; 8 nucleotides match TRBD2. The CDR3 has 16 amino acids. Per germline, CDR1 DFQATT and CDR2 SNEGSKA (reference sequence). The J segment lost 3 bases and the V segment lost 3 bases, leaving 11 bases of the junction unmatched. The CDR3 reads CSARKVFAGGTDTQYF. Here the CDR3 DNA reads TGCAGTGCTAGGAAGGTCTTTGCGGGAGGAACAGATACGCAGTATTTT.

This clonotype was seen at least ten times. The chain recombines TRBV3-1 with TRBJ2-5; possibly TRBD1 for D (6 bases). V shed 2 bases and J shed 3 bases, with 10 bases lying between them. Germline V gene sequence: CDR1 LGHDT, CDR2 YNNKEL (reference sequence). The CDR3 totals 14 residues. This CDR3 reads CASSQRYREETQYF. CDR3 DNA sequence: TGTGCCAGCAGCCAACGCTACAGGGAAGAGACCCAGTACTTC.

This chain links TRBV13 with TRBJ2-1; TRBD2 matches at 7 bases. The CDR3 spans 17 residues. CDR1 is PRHDT and CDR2 is FYEKMQ in the germline V gene (reference sequence). Losses at the gene ends were 0 bases for V and 2 bases for J; bases not matched to a gene: 7. CDR3 in DNA: TGTGCCAGCAGCTTAGGGTGGGAGGGTGTTACCTACAATGAGCAGTTCTTC. This codes for CASSLGWEGVTYNEQFF.

There are many counts of this clonotype. The rearrangement joins TRBV20-1 to TRBJ2-1; perhaps TRBD2 as D (6 bases). The CDR3 runs 15 residues. Germline V gene sequence: CDR1 DFQATT, CDR2 SNEGSKA (reference sequence). The V gene lost 0 bases and the J gene lost 8 bases, with 17 bases spanning the gap. The CDR3 is CSARDSDQEGYEQFF. The DNA for the CDR3 is TGCAGTGCTAGAGATAGCGACCAGGAGGGCTATGAGCAGTTCTTC.

The rearrangement joins TRBV12-5 to TRBJ2-3; D may correspond to TRBD1 or TRBD2 (5 bases each). The V gene lost 6 bases and the J gene lost 0 bases, with 10 bases spanning the gap. CDR3 size: 14 residues. Germline values: CDR1 LGHNT, CDR2 FRNRAP. The CDR3 loop reads CASGGVISTDTQYF. The DNA of the CDR3 is TGTGCTAGTGGGGGGGTAATTAGCACAGATACGCAGTATTTT.

The CDR3 nucleotides are TGTGCCAGCAGCTTGCAGGGGGCGCCCCCCGGGGAGCTGTTTTTT. The encoded protein is CASSLQGAPPGELFF. This rearrangement joins TRBV5-8 to TRBJ2-2; 8 bases map to TRBD1. The trim removed 1 base at V and 6 bases at J, leaving 5 bases unmatched. Germline V gives CDR1 SGHTS, CDR2 YDEGEE. The CDR3 has 15 amino acids. Full variable domain (missing parts from reference TRBV5-8 and TRBJ2-2): EAGVTQSPTHLIKTRGQQATLRCSPISGHTSVYWYQQALGLGLQFLLWYDEGEERNRGNFPPRFSGRQFPNYSSELNVNALELEDSALYLCASSLQGAPPGELFFGEGSRLTVL.

This clonotype was detected ten times or more. The chain is built from TRBV5-6 and TRBJ1-4; tentatively, D is TRBD1 (5 bases). V was trimmed by 3 bases and J by 3 bases, leaving 12 bases between them. The length of the CDR3 is 15 residues. CDR1 SGHDT and CDR2 YYEEEE come from the germline V gene. The CDR3 coding sequence is TGTGCCAGCAGCTACCCCGGGGCTTCTAATGAAAAACTGTTTTTT. This translates into CASSYPGASNEKLFF.

There are a few counts of this clonotype. The gene calls are TRBV29-1 and TRBJ2-7, with a possible D match to TRBD1 (6 bases). Germline lookup yields CDR1 SQVTM and CDR2 ANQGSEA. V was trimmed by 6 bases and J by 5 bases, leaving 17 bases between them. CDR3 size: 13 residues. This CDR3 reads CSVAVRGLDEQYF. DNA of the CDR3: TGCAGCGTCGCGGTCAGGGGTTTGGACGAGCAGTACTTC.

This clonotype was counted only a few times. The genes are TRBV28 and TRBJ2-7; TRBD2 matches 8 bases. Germline V gene data show CDR1 as MDHEN and CDR2 as SYDVKM. The CDR3 runs 18 residues. J lost 0 bases, V lost 6 bases, and 16 bases had no gene match. The CDR3 spells CASRTTEDPAGDSYEQYF. The DNA for the CDR3 is TGTGCCAGCAGAACAACCGAAGACCCAGCGGGAGACTCCTACGAGCAGTACTTC.

This chain uses TRBV3-1 with TRBJ1-2; D possibly corresponds to TRBD1 (5 bases). CDR1 LGHDT and CDR2 YNNKEL come from the germline V gene (reference sequence). This CDR3 is built from 15 residues. Trimming cost V 0 bases and J 6 bases, with 14 bases left between them. CDR3 loop: CASSQEGGRVNGYTF. CDR3 DNA: TGTGCCAGCAGCCAAGAGGGTGGCAGGGTAAATGGCTACACCTTC. The full variable domain, with the rest looked up from reference TRBV3-1 and TRBJ1-2, is DTAVSQTPKYLVTQMGNDKSIKCEQNLGHDTMYWYKQDSKKFLKIMFSYNNKELIINETVPNRFSPKSPDKAHLNLHINSLELGDSAVYFCASSQEGGRVNGYTFGSGTRLTVV.

At least ten counts were recorded for this clonotype. V and J are TRBV27 and TRBJ2-5; no firm D call. Trimming left V 8 bases short and J 3 bases short, with 7 bases between. This CDR3 has 11 amino acids. Germline V gives CDR1 MNHEY, CDR2 SMNVEV (reference sequence). The CDR3 region is CASASEETQYF. Here the CDR3 DNA reads TGTGCCAGCGCGTCGGAAGAGACCCAGTACTTC.

J is TRBJ1-2 and V is TRBV11-2; 7 bases agree with TRBD1. CDR1 and CDR2 (germline): SGHAT, FQNNGV. The CDR3 runs to 14 residues. V shed 2 bases and J 7 bases; nucleotides not matched to a gene: 7. The CDR3 sequence: CASSLRDSPIGYTF. CDR3 in DNA: TGTGCCAGCAGCTTAAGGGACAGTCCTATTGGCTACACCTTC.

The chain recombines TRBV2 with TRBJ2-5; TRBD2 agrees at 9 bases. V lost 7 bases to trimming and J lost 4 bases; unmatched junction nucleotides: 7. This CDR3 has 14 residues. CDR1 SNHLY and CDR2 FYNNEI come from the germline V gene. DNA for the CDR3: TGTGCCAGCAACTTAGCGGGAGTGTCAGAGACCCAGTACTTC. Amino acid sequence: CASNLAGVSETQYF.

This clonotype occurred a few times. This chain connects TRBV10-2 to TRBJ2-7; D possibly corresponds to TRBD1 (6 bases). Trimming removed 6 bases at V and 4 bases at J, with 16 bases between. The CDR3 has 14 amino acids. The germline V gene has CDR1 WSHSY and CDR2 SAAADI. CDR3 sequence (DNA): TGCGCCAGCAGCGCACAGGGATTTCTTTACGAGCAGTACTTC. Amino acid sequence: CASSAQGFLYEQYF.

The rearrangement joins TRBV19 to TRBJ2-7, with 7 bases matching TRBD1. Germline V lookup: CDR1 LNHDA, CDR2 SQIVND (reference sequence). This CDR3 comprises 16 residues. V lost 5 bases and J lost 1; bases outside the gene matches: 11. The CDR3 coding sequence is TGTGCCAGTAGTTCCCAGGGGGTCGAGGGTTCCTACGAGCAGTACTTC. It encodes CASSSQGVEGSYEQYF.

There are a few counts of this clonotype. This chain uses TRBV15 with TRBJ2-5; 7 bases are a match to TRBD2. CDR1 is LNHNV, CDR2 YYDKDF, per germline (reference sequence). Trimming cost V 1 base and J 5 bases; bases outside gene matches: 4. This CDR3 has 14 amino acids. DNA for the CDR3: TGTGCCACCAGCAGAGGGGGGAGGGAGGAGACCCAGTACTTC. Translation gives CATSRGGREETQYF.

This clonotype was recorded many times. The V and J genes are TRBV12-3 or TRBV12-4 and TRBJ2-7, with a possible D match to TRBD2 (5 bases). The germline V and J ends were trimmed by 5 bases and 6 bases, with 14 bases remaining between them. This CDR3 comprises 13 residues. CDR3 bases: TGTGCCAGCAGTCCATTTAGCGTAGCCGAGCAGTACTTC. It specifies CASSPFSVAEQYF.

At least ten counts were recorded for this clonotype. The genes are TRBV12-3 or TRBV12-4 and TRBJ1-1; D possibly corresponds to TRBD1 (6 bases). CDR3 length: 14 amino acids. Deletions cut 2 bases from V and 1 base from J, with 8 bases between. CDR3 amino acids: CASSLSRGNTEAFF. The DNA for the CDR3 is TGTGCCAGCAGTTTAAGCAGGGGGAACACTGAAGCTTTCTTT.

In this sample, this clonotype turned up once. V and J are TRBV7-9 and TRBJ1-5; no clear D. This CDR3 contains 13 residues. Deletions cut 4 bases from V and 3 bases from J, with 7 bases between. Germline CDR1 reads SEHNR; CDR2 reads FQNEAQ (reference sequence). The chain's CDR3 is CASSSGFNQPQHF. The CDR3 DNA sequence: TGTGCCAGCAGCTCTGGGTTCAATCAGCCCCAGCATTTT.

The genes are TRBV12-3 or TRBV12-4 and TRBJ2-1; maybe TRBD2 (6 bases). The CDR3 covers 15 residues. Trimming shortened V by 6 bases and J by 5 bases, and 17 bases separated the two germline ends. Here the CDR3 DNA reads TGTGCCAGCAGGATAAGCGGGCTAGGGAACAATGAGCAGTTCTTC. Its protein is CASRISGLGNNEQFF.